These T cell receptor beta chains were read from a single sample in a study of OX40 agonist ivuxolimab in advanced cancers. Clones were sequenced by immunoSEQ multiplex PCR, and TCRdb holds only the in-frame ones, with some missing. This table holds tens of thousands of clones, 87% found once. The sample consisted of CD4+ or CD8+ T cells sorted from blood, taken in a trial of the OX40 agonist ivuxolimab. These receptors all stem from an adult with an advanced solid tumor such as melanoma, head and neck, liver or kidney cancer. The CDR3 runs from the conserved cysteine through the conserved F or W. D genes are given only for firm matches. For some rows the clone size is stated as once, few or many, or as a class when expanded; others skip it.

J: TRBJ2-5
size: NA
V: TRBV15
D: TRBD1
DNA: TGTGCCACCAGGCGGCGGACAGGCGGGGAGACCCAGTACTTC
CDR3: CATRRRTGGETQYF

J: TRBJ2-7
size: once
V: TRBV29-1
D: NA
DNA: TGCAGCGCAGAAGTGGACACCTACGAGCAGTACTTC
CDR3: CSAEVDTYEQYF

J: TRBJ1-2
size: NA
V: TRBV5-1
D: TRBD1
DNA: TGCGCCAGCAGCGATCAGGGACAGGGAGACGGCTACACCTTC
CDR3: CASSDQGQGDGYTF

J: TRBJ1-3
size: NA
V: TRBV6-1
D: NA
DNA: TGTGCCAGCTGGGGGGTTTCTGGAAACACCATATATTTT
CDR3: CASWGVSGNTIYF

J: TRBJ2-1
size: NA
V: TRBV5-1
D: NA
DNA: TGCGCCAGCAGCTTGGAAGGCAGGGGCTCCTACAATGAGCAGTTCTTC
CDR3: CASSLEGRGSYNEQFF

J: TRBJ1-1
size: NA
V: TRBV27
D: NA
DNA: TGTGCCAGCAGCCTACGCCCAGGGCCCTGGGGCACTGAAGCTTTCTTT
CDR3: CASSLRPGPWGTEAFF

J: TRBJ2-3
size: NA
V: TRBV10-1
D: NA
DNA: TGCGCCAGCAGTGTGACATTAAGCACAGATACGCAGTATTTT
CDR3: CASSVTLSTDTQYF

J: TRBJ1-5
size: NA
V: TRBV6-6
D: NA
DNA: TGTGCCAGCAGAAGCGGAAGCAATCAGCCCCAGCATTTT
CDR3: CASRSGSNQPQHF

J: TRBJ2-3
size: NA
V: TRBV4-3
D: NA
DNA: TGCGCCAGCAGCCAAGATATGTCGGGGGGCCACACAGATACGCAGTATTTT
CDR3: CASSQDMSGGHTDTQYF

J: TRBJ2-5
size: NA
V: TRBV5-6
D: NA
DNA: TGTGCCAGCAGCTTGGTGCAGGGCCTCTTGGAGACCCAGTACTTC
CDR3: CASSLVQGLLETQYF

J: TRBJ2-3
size: NA
V: TRBV19
D: NA
DNA: TGTGCCAGTAGTTGGCGGGCCACAGATACGCAGTATTTT
CDR3: CASSWRATDTQYF

J: TRBJ1-2
size: NA
V: TRBV28
D: NA
DNA: TGTGCCAGCAGGCTCCGGGGGCCGGGTAGCTATGGCTACACCTTC
CDR3: CASRLRGPGSYGYTF

J: TRBJ2-5
size: once
V: TRBV5-1
D: NA
DNA: TGCGCCAGCAGCGGGGGTGGAAAGGAAGAGACCCAGTACTTC
CDR3: CASSGGGKEETQYF

J: TRBJ2-2
size: NA
V: TRBV14
D: NA
DNA: TGTGCCAGCAGCCAAGTCAGGAAAGAGTCCGGGGAGCTGTTTTTT
CDR3: CASSQVRKESGELFF

J: TRBJ2-7
size: once
V: TRBV7-9
D: NA
DNA: TGTGCCAGCAGCTTAAAGGGGGGCCCGTACGAGCAGTACTTC
CDR3: CASSLKGGPYEQYF

J: TRBJ2-6
size: NA
V: TRBV7-9
D: TRBD1
DNA: TGTGCCAGCAGTCAACAGGGGTTCTTGGGCTCTGGGGCCAACGTCCTGACTTTC
CDR3: CASSQQGFLGSGANVLTF

J: TRBJ1-1
size: once
V: TRBV27
D: NA
DNA: TGTGCCAGCAGTCCGACCCCTACAGGGAGAAACACTGAAGCTTTCTTT
CDR3: CASSPTPTGRNTEAFF

J: TRBJ1-2
size: NA
V: TRBV6-1
D: TRBD1
DNA: TGTGCCAGCAGTGGGGGACAGGGAAGGGGCGGCTACACCTTC
CDR3: CASSGGQGRGGYTF

J: TRBJ1-6
size: NA
V: TRBV27
D: TRBD1
DNA: TGTGCCAGCAGTTGGGGGGAGGGCAGGGGGTTCAATTCACCCCTCCACTTT
CDR3: CASSWGEGRGFNSPLHF

J: TRBJ2-3
size: NA
V: TRBV5-6
D: TRBD2
DNA: TGTGCCAGCAGCTTGTCACTAGCGGGGATGTATAGCACAGATACGCAGTATTTT
CDR3: CASSLSLAGMYSTDTQYF

J: TRBJ2-5
size: NA
V: TRBV27
D: NA
DNA: TGTGCCAGCAGTTTATCGGTGTCGACCCGGGAGACCCAGTACTTC
CDR3: CASSLSVSTRETQYF

J: TRBJ2-1
size: NA
V: TRBV18
D: TRBD2
DNA: TGTGCCAGCTCCCGACTAGCGAACCCTTCAGATGAGCAGTTCTTC
CDR3: CASSRLANPSDEQFF

J: TRBJ1-5
size: NA
V: TRBV28
D: NA
DNA: TGTGCCACCACCTCCTTCAATCAGCCCCAGCATTTT
CDR3: CATTSFNQPQHF

J: TRBJ1-2
size: few
V: TRBV28
D: NA
DNA: TGTGCCAGCAGTTTAGGGTCCTTTGGCTACACCTTC
CDR3: CASSLGSFGYTF

J: TRBJ2-1
size: NA
V: TRBV4-1
D: NA
DNA: TGCGCCAGCAGCCAAGATCACCAGGTGACCCACAATGAGCAGTTCTTC
CDR3: CASSQDHQVTHNEQFF

J: TRBJ2-7
size: NA
V: TRBV28
D: NA
DNA: TGTGCCAGCAGCCAACACCTGTCCTACGAGCAGTACTTC
CDR3: CASSQHLSYEQYF

J: TRBJ2-5
size: NA
V: TRBV7-3
D: NA
DNA: TGTGCCAGCAGCTTAGGCTCAGGATCCAAGACCCAGTACTTC
CDR3: CASSLGSGSKTQYF

J: TRBJ1-4
size: NA
V: TRBV7-9
D: TRBD1
DNA: TGTGCCAGCAGCCCGGGACAGGGGTCAGGGTATGAAAAACTGTTTTTT
CDR3: CASSPGQGSGYEKLFF

J: TRBJ2-1
size: NA
V: TRBV9
D: NA
DNA: TGTGCCAGCAGCGCCACTAGATTACCATACAATGAGCAGTTCTTC
CDR3: CASSATRLPYNEQFF

J: TRBJ2-5
size: NA
V: TRBV27
D: NA
DNA: TGTGCCAGCCGGGCGAGGGCCCTCGAGACCCAGTACTTC
CDR3: CASRARALETQYF

J: TRBJ1-2
size: NA
V: TRBV11-2
D: NA
DNA: TGTGCCAGCAGCTTATCGACGGAATATGGCTACACCTTC
CDR3: CASSLSTEYGYTF

J: TRBJ1-3
size: NA
V: TRBV5-6
D: NA
DNA: TGTGCCAGCAGCTGGATTGACTCTGGAAACACCATATATTTT
CDR3: CASSWIDSGNTIYF

J: TRBJ1-2
size: NA
V: TRBV2
D: NA
DNA: TGTGCCAGCGCTCAGACCCTCAGAAACTATGGCTACACCTTC
CDR3: CASAQTLRNYGYTF

J: TRBJ1-5
size: few
V: TRBV6-1
D: TRBD1
DNA: TGTGCCAGCACCGGACAGGGGGCTCAGCCCCAGCATTTT
CDR3: CASTGQGAQPQHF

J: TRBJ1-1
size: NA
V: TRBV4-1
D: NA
DNA: TGCGCCAGCAGCCCAACCACCGCACAGGGTAACACTGAAGCTTTCTTT
CDR3: CASSPTTAQGNTEAFF

J: TRBJ1-6
size: NA
V: TRBV5-1
D: NA
DNA: TGCGCCAGCAGCTTGGAGGCCGGGGGGAATTCACCCCTCCACTTT
CDR3: CASSLEAGGNSPLHF

J: TRBJ1-1
size: NA
V: TRBV11-2
D: NA
DNA: TGTGCCAGCAGCTTAGATCGGTCGGAGAGGAAAGCTTTCTTT
CDR3: CASSLDRSERKAFF

J: TRBJ2-7
size: NA
V: TRBV11-2
D: NA
DNA: TGTGCCAGCAGCCCACAGGGCTACGAGCAGTACTTC
CDR3: CASSPQGYEQYF

J: TRBJ1-4
size: NA
V: TRBV6-1
D: NA
DNA: TGTGCCAGCAGTGAAGTGGCTAGGGGGGCAACTAATGAAAAACTGTTTTTT
CDR3: CASSEVARGATNEKLFF

J: TRBJ1-4
size: medium-sized
V: TRBV7-2
D: TRBD1
DNA: TGTGCCAGCAGCTTGGGACAGGGGGCTGAAAAACTGTTTTTT
CDR3: CASSLGQGAEKLFF

J: TRBJ2-1
size: NA
V: TRBV9
D: TRBD2
DNA: TGTGCCAGCAGCGTTGGCGGGGGGTCCTACAATGAGCAGTTCTTC
CDR3: CASSVGGGSYNEQFF

J: TRBJ2-7
size: NA
V: TRBV7-2
D: NA
DNA: TGTGCCAGCACTTACCCCTCCCTCAGCTCCTACGAGCAGTACTTC
CDR3: CASTYPSLSSYEQYF

J: TRBJ1-6
size: once
V: TRBV4-1
D: NA
DNA: TGCGCCAGCAGCCAATCGGGGGACGGCTATAATTCACCCCTCCACTTT
CDR3: CASSQSGDGYNSPLHF

J: TRBJ2-7
size: NA
V: TRBV18
D: NA
DNA: TGTGCCAGCTCACCATCGGCAGGGGGACTCGACGAGCAGTACTTC
CDR3: CASSPSAGGLDEQYF

J: TRBJ2-1
size: NA
V: TRBV5-1
D: NA
DNA: TGCGCCAGCAGCCCCCCCGGCTCCTACAATGAGCAGTTCTTC
CDR3: CASSPPGSYNEQFF

J: TRBJ1-1
size: NA
V: TRBV28
D: NA
DNA: TGTGCCAGCAGCCGACTGACAGGGAACACTGAAGCTTTCTTT
CDR3: CASSRLTGNTEAFF

J: TRBJ1-6
size: once
V: TRBV9
D: NA
DNA: TGTGCCAGCAGCGCCCTAGACGGAGACCTAAATTCACCCCTCCACTTT
CDR3: CASSALDGDLNSPLHF

J: TRBJ1-6
size: NA
V: TRBV7-9
D: NA
DNA: TGTGCCAGCAGCCTCAGTGAGGGATCTCTCCACTTT
CDR3: CASSLSEGSLHF

J: TRBJ2-3
size: NA
V: TRBV28
D: TRBD2
DNA: TGTGCCAGCAGTAGCGGGACTAGGGGTGTAGATACGCAGTATTTT
CDR3: CASSSGTRGVDTQYF

J: TRBJ1-3
size: NA
V: TRBV30
D: NA
DNA: TGTGCCTGGAGTGTCCAGACTGGAAACACCATATATTTT
CDR3: CAWSVQTGNTIYF

J: TRBJ1-3
size: NA
V: TRBV28
D: NA
DNA: TGTGCCAGCAGCTCCTCCGGGACGCGAAACACCATATATTTT
CDR3: CASSSSGTRNTIYF

J: TRBJ2-5
size: NA
V: TRBV2
D: TRBD2
DNA: TGTGCCACCACTGCCATGTTGTCTAGCGGGAGTGGAGAGACCCAGTACTTC
CDR3: CATTAMLSSGSGETQYF

J: TRBJ2-3
size: NA
V: TRBV5-6
D: TRBD1
DNA: TGTGCCAGCAGCTTACAGGGGGAACCAGATACGCAGTATTTT
CDR3: CASSLQGEPDTQYF

J: TRBJ1-1
size: NA
V: TRBV6-5
D: TRBD1
DNA: TGTGCCAGCATACCTCAGGGGGCGACTGAAGCTTTCTTT
CDR3: CASIPQGATEAFF

J: TRBJ1-2
size: once
V: TRBV29-1
D: NA
DNA: TGCAGCGTTGGTCAGAGAAGTAACTATGGCTACACCTTC
CDR3: CSVGQRSNYGYTF